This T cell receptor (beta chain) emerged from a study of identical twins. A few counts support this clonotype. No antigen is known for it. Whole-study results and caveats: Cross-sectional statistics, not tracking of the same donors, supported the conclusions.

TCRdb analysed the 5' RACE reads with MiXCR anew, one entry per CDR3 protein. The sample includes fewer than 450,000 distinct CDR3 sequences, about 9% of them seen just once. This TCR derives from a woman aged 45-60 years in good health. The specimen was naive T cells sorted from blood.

The CDR3 nucleotides are TGTGCCACCAGTGATTTTAACACCGGGGAGCTGTTTTTT. This encodes CATSDFNTGELFF. This sequence joins TRBV24-1 and TRBJ2-2; D is unresolved. V lost 1 base and J lost 2, with 1 base in between. The CDR3 runs 13 residues. The germline V gene has CDR1 KGHDR and CDR2 SFDVKD.